The source of this T cell receptor beta chain is a study of shared clonotypes between healthy human individuals. Trimming removed 0 bases at V and 5 bases at J, with 14 bases between. This CDR3 comprises 15 residues. Looked up from germline, CDR1 is SGHRS and CDR2 is YFSETQ. Sequencing used immunoSEQ multiplex PCR; TCRdb keeps in-frame clones, though not all of them. Of some 350,000 clones detected, over 65% appear once; the ten largest clones hold about 9.3%. About this clone itself: Additional DNA sequences in this sample encode the identical CDR3.

The receptor's source is a man aged 25 to 40 in good health. Specimen: memory CD4+ T cells sorted from blood. Subset of the sample: CD45RA-negative fraction. The chain is built from TRBV5-1 and TRBJ2-5; tentatively, D is TRBD1 (5 bases). CDR3 coding DNA: TGCGCCAGCAGCTTGGAGGGGCTTCGGTTTGAGACCCAGTACTTC. This encodes CASSLEGLRFETQYF. Full variable domain (outside the CDR3, taken from reference TRBV5-1 and TRBJ2-5): KAGVTQTPRYLIKTRGQQVTLSCSPISGHRSVSWYQQTPGQGLQFLFEYFSETQRNKGNFPGRFSGRQFSNSRSEMNVSTLELGDSALYLCASSLEGLRFETQYFGPGTRLLVL.